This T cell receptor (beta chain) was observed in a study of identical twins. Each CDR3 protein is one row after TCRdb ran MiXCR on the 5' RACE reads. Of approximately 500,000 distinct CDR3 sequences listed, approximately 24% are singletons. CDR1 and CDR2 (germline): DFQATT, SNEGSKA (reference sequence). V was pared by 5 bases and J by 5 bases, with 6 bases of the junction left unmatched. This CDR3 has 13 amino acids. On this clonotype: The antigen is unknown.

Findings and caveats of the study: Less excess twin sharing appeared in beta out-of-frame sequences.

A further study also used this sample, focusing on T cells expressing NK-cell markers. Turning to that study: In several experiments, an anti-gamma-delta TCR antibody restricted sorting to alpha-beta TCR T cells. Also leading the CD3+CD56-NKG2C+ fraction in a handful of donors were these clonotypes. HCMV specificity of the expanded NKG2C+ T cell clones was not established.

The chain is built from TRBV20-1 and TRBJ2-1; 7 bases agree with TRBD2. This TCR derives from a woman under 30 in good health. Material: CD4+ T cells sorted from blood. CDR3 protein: CSASGLTNNEQFF. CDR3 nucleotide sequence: TGCAGTGCTTCGGGACTAACTAACAATGAGCAGTTCTTC.